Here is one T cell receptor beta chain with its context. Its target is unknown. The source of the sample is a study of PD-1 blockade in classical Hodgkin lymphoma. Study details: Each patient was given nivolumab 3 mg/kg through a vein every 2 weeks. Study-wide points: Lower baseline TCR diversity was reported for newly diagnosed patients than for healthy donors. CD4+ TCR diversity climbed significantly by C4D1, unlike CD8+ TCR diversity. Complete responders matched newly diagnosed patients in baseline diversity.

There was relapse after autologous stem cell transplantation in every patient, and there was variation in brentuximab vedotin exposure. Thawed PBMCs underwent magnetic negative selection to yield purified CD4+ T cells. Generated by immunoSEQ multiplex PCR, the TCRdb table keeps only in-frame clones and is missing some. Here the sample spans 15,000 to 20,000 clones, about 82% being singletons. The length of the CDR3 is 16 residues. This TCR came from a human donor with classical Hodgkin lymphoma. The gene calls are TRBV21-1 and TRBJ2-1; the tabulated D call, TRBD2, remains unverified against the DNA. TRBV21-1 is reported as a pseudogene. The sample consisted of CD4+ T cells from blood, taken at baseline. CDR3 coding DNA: TGTGCCAGCAGCAAAGAGGTCGGGAGGGCCGAAGATGAGCAGTTCTTC. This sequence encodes CASSKEVGRAEDEQFF.